A selection of T cell receptor beta chains follows, all from one sample in a study of control samples from healthy donors and cancer patients. The method was immunoSEQ multiplex PCR; TCRdb's version includes in-frame clones alone and lacks a portion of them. The table includes about 160,000 clones, roughly 94% detected once. The material sequenced was PBMCs. Every receptor here comes from a man aged 55 to 70 with colorectal cancer. The CDR3 runs from the conserved cysteine through the conserved F or W. The D gene is left open where the match is weak.

D gene	V gene	J gene	CDR3 protein
-	TRBV27	TRBJ1-1	CASSPNQNTEAFF
-	TRBV5-6	TRBJ1-1	CASSFGDGAEAFF
TRBD1	TRBV9	TRBJ2-7	CASSHGTGAGDEQYF
-	TRBV7-2	TRBJ1-6	CASSLGVDTVMALHF
TRBD1	TRBV10-3	TRBJ2-2	CAISDTGGTVGELFF
-	TRBV30	TRBJ2-6	CACQGPGANVLTF
-	TRBV30	TRBJ2-3	CAWSGRGWRVGTDTQYF
-	TRBV10-1	TRBJ2-7	CASSGRQGGDEQYF
-	TRBV11-2	TRBJ1-2	CASSSSGSYGYTF
-	TRBV2	TRBJ1-1	CASKADMNTEAFF
-	TRBV27	TRBJ1-5	CASSLEVNQPQHF
-	TRBV5-4	TRBJ2-2	CASSPKGGTGTGELFF
-	TRBV6-1	TRBJ2-7	CASSEALHEQYF
-	TRBV5-1	TRBJ1-2	CASSLNIGSEDGYTF
-	TRBV3-1/TRBV3-2	TRBJ1-2	CASSQEASNHGYTF
-	TRBV27	TRBJ1-1	CASSLFGQTEAFF
-	TRBV18	TRBJ1-1	CASSPGRNTEAFF
-	TRBV5-4	TRBJ2-5	CASSLALGTQYF
-	TRBV24-1	TRBJ1-2	CATSGSQGSGYTF
-	TRBV28	TRBJ1-1	CASSTPAGNEAFF
-	TRBV4-1	TRBJ1-3	CASSPGGYLSGNTIYF
TRBD1	TRBV6-5	TRBJ2-7	CASSRQGAGGAEQYF
-	TRBV30	TRBJ2-5	CAWSGGGQMETQYF
-	TRBV27	TRBJ2-3	CASSFGPDTQYF
TRBD1	TRBV5-1	TRBJ1-4	CASSRQGAGETNEKLFF
-	TRBV21-1	TRBJ1-6	CASSRGPEPAGSPLHF
-	TRBV6-6	TRBJ1-3	CASSYGGAGNTIYF
-	TRBV10-2	TRBJ1-1	CASSESEGWDTEAFF
-	TRBV3-1/TRBV3-2	TRBJ1-1	CASSQGTQNTEAFF
-	TRBV3-1/TRBV3-2	TRBJ2-6	CASSQEGSGANVLTF
TRBD1	TRBV7-2	TRBJ2-3	CASSPDRVVDTQYF
-	TRBV19	TRBJ2-6	CASSKAWRVNSGANVLTF
-	TRBV5-1	TRBJ1-4	CASSLVAGSNEKLFF
-	TRBV24-1	TRBJ2-5	CATSGVDSQETQYF
TRBD1	TRBV7-2	TRBJ2-7	CASSLGQGPTYEQYF
TRBD2	TRBV7-8	TRBJ2-5	CASSQRTSGGYQETQYF
TRBD2	TRBV4-3	TRBJ2-5	CASSQRVGRVQYF
-	TRBV20-1	TRBJ1-2	CSASQSLNYGYTF
TRBD1	TRBV6-5	TRBJ2-5	CASSYSTGKGETQYF
-	TRBV6-2/TRBV6-3	TRBJ2-1	CASSTGRRGNSYNEQFF
-	TRBV21-1	TRBJ2-7	CASSNWTGGYEQYF
-	TRBV28	TRBJ2-5	CASSLFGGTVGETQYF
-	TRBV3-1/TRBV3-2	TRBJ2-5	CASSLTNQETQYF
-	TRBV5-1	TRBJ2-2	CASSLGRSNTGELFF
-	TRBV7-2	TRBJ1-3	CASSPRRDPRGGNTIYF
-	TRBV3-1/TRBV3-2	TRBJ1-1	CASSQDGSGPQAFF
TRBD2	TRBV11-2	TRBJ2-1	CASSLEAAGANNEQFF
-	TRBV7-9	TRBJ1-1	CASSSGQPAEAFF
-	TRBV28	TRBJ1-2	CASSLSPGEGSYTF
-	TRBV9	TRBJ2-2	CASSPRDTGELFF
-	TRBV7-2	TRBJ1-1	CASSWTGGGTNTEAFF
-	TRBV19	TRBJ2-5	CASSDSGGGETQYF
-	TRBV3-1/TRBV3-2	TRBJ2-1	CASSQANYNEQFF
-	TRBV3-1/TRBV3-2	TRBJ1-1	CASSQRVMNTEAFF
-	TRBV5-1	TRBJ1-1	CASRLGFGTEAFF
-	TRBV6-5	TRBJ2-3	CASSFSGIFTDTQYF
-	TRBV2	TRBJ2-3	CASSEAVYTDTQYF
-	TRBV3-1/TRBV3-2	TRBJ1-1	CASSQDGGGRTEAFF
TRBD2	TRBV30	TRBJ2-5	CAWSVGVAGAKRETQYF
-	TRBV9	TRBJ2-3	CASSVAGTPYFTDTQYF